Given below is one T cell receptor (beta chain) in context. This entry belongs to a study of naive and memory T cell subsets. Two oligonucleotides, mixed equimolar, formed the beta constant-region primer covering TRBC1 and TRBC2. The ligated cDNA underwent four PCR rounds using SP2 and nested alpha and beta constant-region primers. TCRdb re-analysed the UMI-ligation and nested PCR reads in MiXCR, keeping a single row per CDR3 protein. The data show 80,000 or so distinct CDR3 sequences, with approximately 10% seen just once and approximately 1.1% held by the top ten. This CDR3 has 13 residues. Trimming took off 1 base at V and 2 bases at J, with 6 bases between the two ends. Germline V gives CDR1 LGHNT, CDR2 FRNRAP.

The chain joins TRBV12-5 to TRBJ2-7, with D tentatively TRBD1 (6 bases). Sequencing input: naive CD8+ T cells from blood. The TCR originated in a human donor in good health. The CDR3 nucleotides read TGTGCTAGTGGTTTGGGGACAGCCTACGAGCAGTACTTC. Protein product: CASGLGTAYEQYF. The whole variable domain, filled in from reference TRBV12-5 and TRBJ2-7, reads DARVTQTPRHKVTEMGQEVTMRCQPILGHNTVFWYRQTMMQGLELLAYFRNRAPLDDSGMPKDRFSAEMPDATLATLKIQPSEPRDSAVYFCASGLGTAYEQYFGPGTRLTVT.